This TCR beta chain derives from a study of PD-L1 blockade in urothelial cancer. Generated by immunoSEQ multiplex PCR, the TCRdb table keeps only in-frame clones and is missing some. Found here are about 84,000 clones, roughly 82% of them singletons; the top ten hold over 7.5%. Germline lookup yields CDR1 LNHDA and CDR2 SQIVND (reference sequence). CDR3 size: 13 residues. V lost 4 bases, J lost 11 bases, and 17 bases lay in between. V usage is TRBV19 and J usage is TRBJ1-1, with unresolved D. The receptor was derived from a man in his sixties or seventies with urothelial cancer. Sequences were derived from PBMCs, sampled around atezolizumab (anti-PD-L1) treatment. The CDR3 here is CASSTPGASGAFF. The CDR3 nucleotides read TGTGCCAGTAGTACCCCGGGAGCCAGCGGGGCTTTCTTT.